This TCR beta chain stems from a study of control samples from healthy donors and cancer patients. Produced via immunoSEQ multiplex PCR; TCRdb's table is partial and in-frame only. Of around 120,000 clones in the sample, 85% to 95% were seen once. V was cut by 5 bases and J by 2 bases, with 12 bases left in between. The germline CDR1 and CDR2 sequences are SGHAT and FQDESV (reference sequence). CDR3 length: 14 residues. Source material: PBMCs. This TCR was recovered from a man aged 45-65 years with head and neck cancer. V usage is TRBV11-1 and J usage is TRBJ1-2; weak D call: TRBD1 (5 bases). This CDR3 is CASSPTRQNYGYTF. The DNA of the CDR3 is TGTGCCAGCAGCCCTACGCGACAGAACTATGGCTACACCTTC.